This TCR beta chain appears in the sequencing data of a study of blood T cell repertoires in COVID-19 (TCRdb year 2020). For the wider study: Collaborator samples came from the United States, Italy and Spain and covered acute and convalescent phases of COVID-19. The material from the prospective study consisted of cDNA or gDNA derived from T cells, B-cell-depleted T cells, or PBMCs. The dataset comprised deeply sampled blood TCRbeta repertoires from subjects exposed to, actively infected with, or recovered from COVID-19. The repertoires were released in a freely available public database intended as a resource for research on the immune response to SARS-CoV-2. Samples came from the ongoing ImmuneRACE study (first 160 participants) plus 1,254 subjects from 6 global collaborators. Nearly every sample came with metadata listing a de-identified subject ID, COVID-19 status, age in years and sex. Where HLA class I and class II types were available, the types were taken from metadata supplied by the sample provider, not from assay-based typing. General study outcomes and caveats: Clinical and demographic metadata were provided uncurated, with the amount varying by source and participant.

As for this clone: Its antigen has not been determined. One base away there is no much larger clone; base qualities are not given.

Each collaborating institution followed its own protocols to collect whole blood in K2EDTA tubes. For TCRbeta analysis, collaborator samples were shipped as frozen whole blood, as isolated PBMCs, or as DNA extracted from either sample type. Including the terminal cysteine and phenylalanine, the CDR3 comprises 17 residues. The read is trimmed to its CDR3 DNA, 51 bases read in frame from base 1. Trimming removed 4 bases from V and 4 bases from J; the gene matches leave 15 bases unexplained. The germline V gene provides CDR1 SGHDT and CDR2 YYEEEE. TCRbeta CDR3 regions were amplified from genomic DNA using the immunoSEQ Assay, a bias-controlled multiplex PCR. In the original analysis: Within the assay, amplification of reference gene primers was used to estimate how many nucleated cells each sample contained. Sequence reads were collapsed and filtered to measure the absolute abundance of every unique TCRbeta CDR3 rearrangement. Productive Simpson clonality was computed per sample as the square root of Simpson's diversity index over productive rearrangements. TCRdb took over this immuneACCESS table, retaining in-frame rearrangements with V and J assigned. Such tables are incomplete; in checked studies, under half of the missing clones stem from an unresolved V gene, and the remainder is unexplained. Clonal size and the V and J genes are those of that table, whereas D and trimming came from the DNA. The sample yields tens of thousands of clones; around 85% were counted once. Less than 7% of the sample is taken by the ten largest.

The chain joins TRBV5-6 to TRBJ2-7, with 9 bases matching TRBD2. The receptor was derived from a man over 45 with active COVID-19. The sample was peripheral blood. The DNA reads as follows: TGTGCCAGCAGCGACCGACACACGGGACTAGCAGGTTACGAGCAGTACTTC. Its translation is CASSDRHTGLAGYEQYF.